The 29 T cell receptor beta chains reported below all come from one sample, sequenced in a study of blood T cell repertoires in COVID-19. Measured with immunoSEQ multiplex PCR; TCRdb has only the in-frame clones, and not every one. The data contain hundreds of thousands of clones, about 90% of them singletons. Sequencing input: peripheral blood. The source of these receptors is a young woman who had recovered from COVID-19.

V and J are TRBV19 and TRBJ2-7; 9 positions match TRBD1. Losses at the gene ends were 3 bases for V and 3 bases for J; bases not matched to a gene: 6. Germline V CDR1 and CDR2: LNHDA, SQIVND (reference sequence). CDR3 size: 15 residues. This CDR3 is CASSMRTGAIYEQYV. In nucleotides, the CDR3 is TGTGCCAGTAGTATGAGGACAGGGGCCATCTACGAGCAGTACGTC.

This chain links TRBV19 with TRBJ1-2; no definite D call. Germline V CDR1 and CDR2: LNHDA, SQIVND (reference sequence). V was shortened by 1 base and J by 2 bases, with 11 bases between the two germline ends. The CDR3 is 15 residues long. The CDR3 nucleotides are TGTGCCAGTAGTATAGGGGTGCGGAAGAACTATGGCTACACCTTC. As protein: CASSIGVRKNYGYTF.

This chain links TRBV19 with TRBJ1-6; a weak D match, TRBD1 (5 bases). With 5 bases removed from V and 9 bases from J, the gap between germline ends came to 17 bases. Per germline, CDR1 LNHDA and CDR2 SQIVND (reference sequence). The CDR3 sequence is 15 residues long. The CDR3 DNA is TGTGCCAGTAGTGAGGCGGAGGGGACCATTTCACCCCTCCACTTT. It is translated as CASSEAEGTISPLHF.

The J gene is TRBJ1-2, the V gene TRBV6-5; D not certain. V lost 1 base, J lost 3 bases, and 9 bases lay in between. Germline lookup yields CDR1 MNHEY and CDR2 SVGAGI. This CDR3 contains 14 residues. In nucleotides, the CDR3 is TGTGCCAGCAGTTACTTCGGGGTGGACTATGGCTACACCTTC. This translates into CASSYFGVDYGYTF.

The V call is TRBV19, the J call TRBJ1-5; 10 bases match TRBD1. Germline CDR1 and CDR2: LNHDA and SQIVND (reference sequence). There are 19 residues in the CDR3. The V segment lost 7 bases and the J segment 2 bases; nucleotides outside the gene matches: 17. CDR3 region: CASTHIGDRGLLGNQPQHF. CDR3 DNA: TGTGCCAGTACTCACATCGGGGACAGGGGCTTGTTGGGCAATCAGCCCCAGCATTTT.

This chain connects TRBV10-3 to TRBJ1-6, with 9 nucleotides matching TRBD1. The germline CDR1 and CDR2 sequences are ENHRY and SYGVKD. The CDR3 runs 15 residues. V gave up 3 bases and J gave up 6 bases; unmatched junction bases: 3. The CDR3 loop reads CAISDPGQGNSPLHF. For the CDR3, the DNA is TGTGCCATCAGTGATCCGGGACAGGGTAATTCACCCCTCCACTTT.

The rearrangement uses TRBV6-5 and TRBJ1-6; 8 bases are a match to TRBD1. This CDR3 region has 15 residues. Germline loops: CDR1 MNHEY, CDR2 SVGAGI. Germline trimming cut 5 bases from V and 9 bases from J; bases unmatched to any gene: 9. CDR3 loop: CASSPSTGAISPLHF. CDR3 bases: TGTGCCAGCAGTCCTTCGACAGGGGCCATTTCACCCCTCCACTTT.

The V and J genes are TRBV28 and TRBJ2-2, with D maybe TRBD2 (6 bases). CDR1 and CDR2 from the germline V gene are MDHEN and SYDVKM. The V end was cut by 10 bases, the J end by 4 bases, with 16 bases between. The CDR3 is 14 residues long. The CDR3 is CATHGTSRTGELFF. CDR3 nucleotide sequence: TGTGCCACTCACGGGACTTCGCGCACCGGGGAGCTGTTTTTT.

The chain combines TRBV3-1 (or the pseudogene TRBV3-2) with TRBJ1-4; 8 nucleotides match TRBD1. Germline assignment: CDR1 LGHDT and CDR2 YNNKEL (reference sequence). This CDR3 contains 15 residues. After removal of 6 bases from V and 6 bases from J, the junction contained 9 bases not matched to a gene. CDR3 sequence reads: CASSLAGGQYEKLFF. Written as DNA, the CDR3 is TGTGCCAGCAGTCTGGCAGGGGGCCAGTATGAAAAACTGTTTTTT.

The rearrangement links TRBV10-1 to TRBJ2-2, with 14 bases matching TRBD2. V shed 3 bases, J shed 6 bases, and the junction held 6 bases outside the gene matches. Germline-derived CDR1 and CDR2 are WNHNN and SYGVQD (reference sequence). The CDR3 extends over 17 amino acids. As DNA, the CDR3 is TGCGCCAGCAGTGACCGAAGACTAGCGGGAGGGCCCGGGGAGCTGTTTTTT. It is translated as CASSDRRLAGGPGELFF.

This rearrangement joins TRBV10-2 to TRBJ2-7, with TRBD2 identical over 8 bases. The CDR3 is 15 residues long. With 1 base clipped from V and 7 bases from J, the junction kept 9 bases outside the gene matches. Germline assignment: CDR1 WSHSY and CDR2 SAAADI. The CDR3 region has the DNA TGCGCCAGCAGTGAGTTTTCTAAAGGCGGGGGGGAGCAGTACGTC. Its protein product is CASSEFSKGGGEQYV.

J is TRBJ2-1 and V is TRBV4-1; 13 bases align to TRBD2. In germline, CDR1 is MGHRA, CDR2 YSYEKL. The CDR3 is 20 residues long. The J segment lost 5 bases and the V segment lost 4 bases, leaving 17 bases of the junction unmatched. CDR3 DNA sequence: TGCGCCAGCAGCCCGGCAATGGGACTAGCGGGGACCCGCCCTCACAATGAGCAGTTCTTC. As protein: CASSPAMGLAGTRPHNEQFF.

This chain joins TRBV11-3 and TRBJ2-7, with unresolved D. The CDR3 loop spans 13 amino acids. CDR1 and CDR2 from the germline V gene are SGHNT and YENEEA. Trimming removed 3 bases from V and 0 bases from J, with 6 bases in between. Here the CDR3 reads CASSFRSSYEQYV. The CDR3 nucleotides read TGTGCCAGCAGCTTCCGGAGCTCCTACGAGCAGTACGTC.

Notes on this clone: Within the sample, other DNA sequences also encode this same CDR3. V usage is TRBV7-9 and J usage is TRBJ2-1, with 12 bases aligning to TRBD2. The CDR3 sequence is 16 residues long. Per germline, CDR1 SEHNR and CDR2 FQNEAQ (reference sequence). The ends lost 1 base at V and 4 bases at J; junction bases unmatched: 2. DNA for the CDR3: TGTGCCAGCAGCTTAGGGCTAGCGGGAGGGTACAATGAGCAGTTCTTC. It translates to CASSLGLAGGYNEQFF.

The chain carries TRBV30 and TRBJ2-1; 9 bases line up with TRBD2. Unmatched junction bases numbered 9, after V lost 0 bases and J lost 6 bases. The CDR3 loop spans 16 amino acids. Germline CDR1 reads GTSNPN; CDR2 reads SVGIG (reference sequence). The chain's CDR3 is CAWSVGLAGRVNEQFF. DNA for the CDR3: TGTGCCTGGAGTGTAGGCCTAGCGGGAAGGGTCAATGAGCAGTTCTTC.

This chain joins TRBV29-1 and TRBJ1-1, with TRBD1 identical over 9 bases. The J segment lost 3 bases and the V segment lost 4 bases, leaving 3 bases of the junction unmatched. The germline V gene encodes CDR1 SQVTM and CDR2 ANQGSEA. This CDR3 is built from 13 residues. CDR3: CSVGRTGDTEAFF. In nucleotides, the CDR3 is TGCAGCGTTGGGAGGACAGGGGACACTGAAGCTTTCTTT. Using reference TRBV29-1 and TRBJ1-1 for the parts outside the CDR3, the full variable domain is SAVISQKPSRDICQRGTSLTIQCQVDSQVTMMFWYRQQPGQSLTLIATANQGSEATYESGFVIDKFPISRPNLTFSTLTVSNMSPEDSSIYLCSVGRTGDTEAFFGQGTRLTVV.

The rearrangement joins TRBV30 to TRBJ2-1; TRBD2 matches 10 bases. The junction had 5 bases not matched to a gene; V was cut back by 5 bases and J by 7 bases. This CDR3 has 13 residues. Germline CDR1 and CDR2: GTSNPN and SVGIG (reference sequence). CDR3 loop: CAWGLAERNEQFF. CDR3 nucleotide sequence: TGTGCCTGGGGACTAGCGGAAAGGAATGAGCAGTTCTTC.

The chain recombines TRBV7-9 with TRBJ2-1, with a possible D match to TRBD2 (6 bases). This CDR3 has 16 residues. V lost 7 bases to trimming and J lost 4 bases, with 20 bases between them. Germline loops: CDR1 SEHNR, CDR2 FQNEAQ (reference sequence). CDR3 nucleotides: TGTGCCAGCAACGAACCCGGTAGGGACTTATACAATGAGCAGTTCTTC. It translates to CASNEPGRDLYNEQFF. The whole variable domain, filled in from reference TRBV7-9 and TRBJ2-1, reads DTGVSQNPRHKITKRGQNVTFRCDPISEHNRLYWYRQTLGQGPEFLTYFQNEAQLEKSRLLSDRFSAERPKGSFSTLEIQRTEQGDSAMYLCASNEPGRDLYNEQFFGPGTRLTVL.

The chain combines TRBV7-9 with TRBJ2-1; D remains ambiguous. The CDR3 spans 12 residues. V lost 2 bases to trimming and J lost 6 bases, with 5 bases between them. The germline gives CDR1 SEHNR, CDR2 FQNEAQ (reference sequence). This CDR3 reads CASSLFINEQFF. CDR3 bases: TGTGCCAGCAGCTTATTTATCAATGAGCAGTTCTTC.

The chain couples TRBV6-5 to TRBJ2-4; 7 bases are shared with TRBD2. CDR3 size: 14 residues. The V gene's germline CDR1 is MNHEY and CDR2 SVGAGI. V gave up 6 bases and J gave up 9 bases; unmatched junction bases: 11. Here the CDR3 DNA reads TGTGCCAGCAGCCAAGCGTCTGGGGGGGGCATTCAGTACTTC. Its protein is CASSQASGGGIQYF.

The chain combines TRBV14 with TRBJ2-1, with 7 bases aligning to TRBD2. The V gene end was trimmed by 3 bases and the J gene end by 6 bases; junction bases not matched to a gene: 11. Germline CDR1 SGHDN, CDR2 FVKESK. The CDR3 has 16 amino acids. The CDR3 DNA reads TGTGCCAGCAGCCATGCGGCGGGAGAAGGGGCCAATGAGCAGTTCTTC. Its translation is CASSHAAGEGANEQFF.

The V and J genes are TRBV19 and TRBJ1-2; D not resolved. The length of the CDR3 is 14 residues. V was cut by 3 bases and J by 8 bases, with 16 bases left in between. The germline V gene encodes CDR1 LNHDA and CDR2 SQIVND (reference sequence). The DNA of the CDR3 is TGTGCCAGTAGTATGGTCAGGACGAGCGGCGGCTACACCTTC. Translating gives CASSMVRTSGGYTF.

The chain recombines TRBV5-4 with TRBJ2-3, with TRBD2 matching 14 bases. Trimming at V came to 3 bases and at J to 2 bases, leaving 5 bases not matched to a gene. The germline CDR1 and CDR2 sequences are SGHNT and YYREEE (reference sequence). CDR3 length: 17 amino acids. CDR3 protein: CASSSGTSGRNTDTQYF. The DNA for the CDR3 is TGTGCCAGCAGCTCAGGGACTAGCGGGAGAAACACAGATACGCAGTATTTT.

The chain employs TRBV4-1 and TRBJ1-6; D gene uncertain. This CDR3 comprises 16 residues. The germline CDR1 and CDR2 sequences are MGHRA and YSYEKL. Trimming removed 6 bases from V and 0 bases from J, with 12 bases in between. CDR3 loop: CASRREDSSYNSPLHF. DNA of the CDR3: TGCGCCAGCAGGAGGGAAGATAGCTCCTATAATTCACCCCTCCACTTT.

The rearrangement uses TRBV24-1 and TRBJ1-2; D gene uncertain. Germline CDR1 is KGHDR and CDR2 is SFDVKD. Trimming removed 1 base at V and 5 bases at J, with 19 bases between. This CDR3 is 17 amino acids long. The CDR3 DNA reads TGTGCCACCAGTGATTTCCGCACAGAGCTTCTTGGGTATGGCTACACCTTC. Encoded protein: CATSDFRTELLGYGYTF.

The chain recombines TRBV25-1 with TRBJ1-3; D remains unclear. The V end was cut by 1 base, the J end by 2 bases, with 12 bases between. The V gene's germline CDR1 is MGHDK and CDR2 SYGVNS. The CDR3 has 16 residues. The CDR3 spells CASSESVMAAGNTIYF. Here the CDR3 DNA reads TGTGCCAGCAGTGAATCAGTTATGGCGGCTGGAAACACCATATATTTT.

The V call is TRBV4-3, the J call TRBJ1-2, with 7 bases aligning to TRBD1. Per the germline V gene, CDR1 is LGHNA and CDR2 is YSLEER. V shed 0 bases and J 6 bases; nucleotides not matched to a gene: 7. The CDR3 extends over 15 amino acids. This CDR3 is CASSQDLGRGDGYTF. In DNA form, the CDR3 reads TGCGCCAGCAGCCAAGATCTAGGCAGGGGGGATGGCTACACCTTC.

The chain recombines TRBV14 with TRBJ2-3; 7 bases are shared with TRBD2. Trimming removed 0 bases from V and 4 bases from J; junction bases left unmatched: 10. In germline, CDR1 is SGHDN, CDR2 FVKESK. The CDR3 has 17 residues. The CDR3 is CASSQDLRKGRADTQYF. The DNA of the CDR3 is TGTGCCAGCAGCCAAGATTTGCGAAAGGGGAGGGCAGATACGCAGTATTTT. Based on the CDR3 plus reference TRBV14 and TRBJ2-3, the full variable domain is EAGVTQFPSHSVIEKGQTVTLRCDPISGHDNLYWYRRVMGKEIKFLLHFVKESKQDESGMPNNRFLAERTGGTYSTLKVQPAELEDSGVYFCASSQDLRKGRADTQYFGPGTRLTVL.

J is TRBJ1-1 and V is TRBV5-1, with D perhaps TRBD1 (6 bases). From germline, CDR1 is SGHRS and CDR2 YFSETQ. V was trimmed by 7 bases and J by 0 bases, leaving 19 bases between them. The length of the CDR3 is 16 residues. CDR3 DNA sequence: TGCGCCAGCGGGGTACAGGGCCCCACGATGAACACTGAAGCTTTCTTT. Protein: CASGVQGPTMNTEAFF.